These 10 T cell receptor beta chains were sequenced from one sample in a study of cytomegalovirus exposure and HLA in healthy donors. PCR primers comprised 60 Vbeta and 13 Jbeta primers. The method was immunoSEQ multiplex PCR; TCRdb's version includes in-frame clones alone and lacks a portion of them. This repertoire shows approximately 45,000 clones, about two thirds found once; its top ten account for 3.4%. Sequencing used PBMCs. The receptor set was obtained from a woman in her twenties or thirties in good health and CMV-seronegative.

The chain joins TRBV7-8 to TRBJ1-5; D gene uncertain. The CDR3 spans 16 residues. Germline V lookup: CDR1 SGHVS, CDR2 FQNEAQ. V was shortened by 2 bases and J by 3 bases, with 14 bases between the two germline ends. CDR3 sequence (DNA): TGTGCCAGCAGCTTAAGGCCGTGGAGTTCCAATCAGCCCCAGCATTTT. Its protein product is CASSLRPWSSNQPQHF.

This chain links TRBV28 with TRBJ1-2, with a tentative D call TRBD1 (6 bases). Trimming took 4 bases from V and 12 from J, leaving 27 bases between them. CDR1 and CDR2 from the germline V gene are MDHEN and SYDVKM. CDR3 size: 16 residues. CDR3 coding DNA: TGTGCCAGCAGTTCTAGCTCCCACGGGACAAACTTCGTCGACACCTTC. Translating gives CASSSSSHGTNFVDTF.

J is TRBJ1-5 and V is TRBV12-5, with D tentatively TRBD1 (5 bases). The length of the CDR3 is 14 residues. With 3 bases removed from V and 6 bases from J, the gap between germline ends came to 12 bases. CDR1 is LGHNT, CDR2 FRNRAP, per germline. DNA for the CDR3: TGTGCTAGTGGTTTCCGCCAGGGAGGTCAGCCCCAGCATTTT. Translation: CASGFRQGGQPQHF.

The rearrangement joins TRBV9 to TRBJ2-1; 7 bases align to TRBD2. Trimming cost V 0 bases and J 0 bases; bases outside gene matches: 0. Germline V lookup: CDR1 SGDLS, CDR2 YYNGEE. The CDR3 spans 15 residues. CDR3 bases: TGTGCCAGCAGCGTAGGGGGGGGCTCCTACAATGAGCAGTTCTTC. It translates to CASSVGGGSYNEQFF.

The chain combines TRBV10-2 with TRBJ2-1; 9 bases match TRBD2. The length of the CDR3 is 16 residues. V lost 8 bases and J lost 6; bases outside the gene matches: 14. Germline V gives CDR1 WSHSY, CDR2 SAAADI. The CDR3 reads CASLTPSGTLGNEQFF. Written as DNA, the CDR3 is TGCGCCAGCCTAACTCCTAGCGGGACTTTAGGCAATGAGCAGTTCTTC.

This chain joins TRBV30 and TRBJ2-7; D may be TRBD1 (6 bases). Germline assignment: CDR1 GTSNPN and CDR2 SVGIG (reference sequence). The CDR3 is 13 amino acids. Trimming removed 3 bases from V and 6 bases from J, with 15 bases in between. The CDR3 nucleotides are TGTGCCTGGAGATCCAGGGGTCCGGGCGAGCAGTACTTC. The encoded protein is CAWRSRGPGEQYF.

This sequence joins TRBV28 and TRBJ2-2; maybe TRBD2 (7 bases). Trimming took off 11 bases at V and 4 bases at J, with 17 bases between the two ends. In germline, CDR1 is MDHEN, CDR2 SYDVKM. This CDR3 region has 14 residues. The CDR3 is CAASRGGSTGELFF. CDR3 in DNA: TGTGCCGCCAGTCGCGGGGGCTCCACCGGGGAGCTGTTTTTT.

The chain couples TRBV9 to TRBJ1-4; 7 bases are shared with TRBD1. This CDR3 is 17 amino acids long. Germline V gene lookup returns CDR1 SGDLS and CDR2 YYNGEE. V dropped 0 bases and J dropped 8; count of bases not matched to a gene: 13. The CDR3 region has the DNA TGTGCCAGCAGCGTAGGGGGTTGGGGACAGCTCACCGAAAAACTGTTTTTT. It encodes CASSVGGWGQLTEKLFF.

The chain uses TRBV7-9 and TRBJ1-1, with 8 bases matching TRBD1. Trimming took 5 bases from V and 0 from J; bases not matched to a gene: 5. Germline loops: CDR1 SEHNR, CDR2 FQNEAQ (reference sequence). The CDR3 spans 15 residues. The CDR3 loop is CASSNPGQVNTEAFF. The CDR3 DNA is TGTGCCAGCAGCAATCCGGGACAGGTGAACACTGAAGCTTTCTTT.

V gene TRBV30 combines with J gene TRBJ2-3, with 11 nucleotides matching TRBD2. The CDR3 has 15 amino acids. Germline trimming cut 5 bases from V and 3 bases from J; bases unmatched to any gene: 7. Looked up from germline, CDR1 is GTSNPN and CDR2 is SVGIG (reference sequence). In nucleotides, the CDR3 is TGTGCCTGGGATACTAGCGGGGGATTTACAGATACGCAGTATTTT. It translates to CAWDTSGGFTDTQYF.